Sequencing of this T cell receptor beta chain was carried out in a study of shared clonotypes between healthy human individuals (TCRdb year 2020). Study-level background: The cohort comprised two women and a few men aged 18 to 49 years. Different laboratories and diverse techniques were used to prepare libraries and sequence TCR repertoires, to increase sequencing depth and limit assay-specific biases. Between about 0.8 and 9 billion PBMCs per donor were obtained by leukapheresis. For each donor, CD4 naive and CD4 memory were each given three plates, CD8 naive was given two plates, and CD8 memory was given one plate. To estimate repertoire size and how much clonotype sharing occurs between individuals, the study deeply sequenced the blood TCR repertoires of about five healthy adults. General study outcomes and caveats: Only blood was sampled, and tissue TCR repertoires likely differ from those in blood. Pairwise subsampling indicated that sequencing depth was expected to affect the degree of clonotype sharing among donors. Because the study included a small number of donors, the genetic and exposure-history diversity represented was limited. Compared with non-shared clonotypes, clonotypes shared by all four sorted-subset donors had higher generation probabilities. Estimated clonotype richness was generally larger for naive than for memory subsets. Even with the large sequencing depth, rarefaction of the sorted-subset datasets indicated that sequencing was incomplete. When several donors were compared, the shared fraction of clonotypes was roughly 4.8% for naive CD4, roughly 3.4% for naive CD8, 2.3% for memory CD4, and around 0.37% for memory CD8.

Using the deep immunoSEQ assay, multiplex PCR amplified TCR CDR3 regions from genomic DNA. Extracted genomic DNA from each cell subset was spread evenly across all wells of several immunoSEQ 96-well plates, with each plate serving as a replicate. Each replicate PCR for sorted subsets received approximately 220 ng genomic DNA, equal to about 30,000 T cell genomes. Purified libraries were quantified with a Qubit 3.0 fluorometer, sized on a Bioanalyzer 2100, and re-quantified with the KAPA Library Quantification kit. Every immunoSEQ 96-well plate was sequenced on a dedicated single-read 150-cycle Illumina NextSeq 550 flow cell. As for how the authors treated the data: Because the immunoSEQ output included only junctional sequences and no quality scores, the filtering could not be the same as the filtering used for full-length reads. To assign V/J genes and CDR3, sequences were annotated against IMGT germline references using PyIR, a Python wrapper for IgBLAST v1.9. Any read was removed if the V/J assignment was weak (E-value above 1e-6), the CDR3 was missing, or the read contained stop codons, out-of-frame junctions, or ambiguous translated residues. A V3J clonotype was defined by an identical inferred V gene, J gene, and CDR3 amino acid sequence. The percentage overlap between two repertoires was calculated by dividing the number of shared unique clonotypes by the size of the smaller repertoire. Repertoire richness was assessed with RTK rarefaction, the Chao1 estimator, and Recon v2.1 estimates of unobserved clonotypes. Generation probabilities were computed with OLGA for all TCRbeta clonotypes obtained by the gDNA method from several donors. Sourced from immuneACCESS, this table was stored by TCRdb with only in-frame sequences that have V and J called. A share of the clones is absent; for the studies checked, an unresolved V gene accounts for under half, and the remainder has no known explanation. The V and J calls and clone size were taken over from that table, and D and trimming were inferred from the DNA. The sample includes roughly 700,000 clones, with about 74% observed a single time. The ten largest account for less than 2% of the sample.

Worth noting for this clone: Its antigen remains unidentified. No base quality information exists; no much larger clone differs at one position.

In the germline V gene (reference sequence), CDR1 corresponds to MNHNY and CDR2 to SVGAGI. Taken from cysteine to phenylalanine, the CDR3 has 13 residues. The CDR3 DNA has 39 bases and is translated from base 1. The trim is 7 bases for V and 5 bases for J, with a gap of 14 bases between the germline ends. The donors were healthy, HIV-negative adults with no recently reported acute infections or vaccinations. Every donor was a Caucasian adult living in Nashville, Tennessee, USA. CD4+ T cells were enriched by magnetic negative selection; naive cells were then positively selected on CD45RA, and the negative fraction formed the memory subset. After blood collection by leukapheresis, PBMCs were isolated using Ficoll-Histopaque density gradient centrifugation and then cryopreserved in the vapor phase of liquid nitrogen. Purity and quantity of every magnetically sorted T cell population were checked by analytical flow cytometry. Each sorted fraction had its genomic DNA isolated and then quantified by UV absorbance on a Nanodrop 2000c.

The sample was memory CD4+ T cells sorted from blood. According to the study, the label for this sample's cell subset or site signals: CD45RA-negative fraction. The V gene is TRBV6-6 and the J gene is TRBJ1-1; possibly the D gene is TRBD1, per 5 matching bases. The receptor was isolated from a woman aged 30 to 39 in good health. The DNA is as follows: TGTGCCAGCACCCGAATGGGGGGAACTGAAGCTTTCTTT. This yields the protein CASTRMGGTEAFF.